This paragraph reports one T cell receptor (beta chain). Its antigen is still unknown. One entry per CDR3 protein, called by TCRdb with MiXCR from the 5' RACE reads. The sample lists about 320,000 distinct CDR3 sequences, around 7% occurring once. The data are from a study of T cells after yellow fever vaccination. This CDR3 contains 12 residues. In germline, CDR1 is MGHDK, CDR2 SYGVNS. V dropped 7 bases and J dropped 4 bases, with 7 bases sitting between them. Study-wide results and limits: Just a small share of clonotypes turned up in the CD4 compartment as well as the CD8 compartment.

The chain joins TRBV25-1 to TRBJ2-2; D unresolved. The sequence was collected from a man between 18 and 29 years old who received the YFV17D yellow fever vaccine. Material: PBMCs, obtained roughly 45 days after the first yellow fever vaccination. The DNA of the CDR3 is TGTGCCAGCACGTACGGCACCGGGGAGCTGTTTTTT. Encoded protein: CASTYGTGELFF.